This T cell receptor (beta chain) was identified during a study of OX40 agonist ivuxolimab in advanced cancers. Turning to the study itself: The group had a mean age of around 60 years, ranged from about 20 to 79, and was 80% to 85% male. Study-wide findings and caveats: Within 6 weeks, CD4+ and CD8+ blood T cells expanded clonally at 0.1 to 3.0 mg/kg.

Produced via immunoSEQ multiplex PCR; TCRdb's table is partial and in-frame only. There are almost 65,000 clones in the sample; 65% to 90% occur only once, and about 0.75% lies in the top ten. Details on this clone: The antigen is unknown.

Germline CDR1 and CDR2: MDHEN and SYDVKM. Trimming stripped 2 bases from V and 3 bases from J, with 16 bases between. CDR3 length: 16 amino acids. This sequence was found in an adult with an advanced solid tumor such as melanoma, head and neck, liver or kidney cancer. Sequenced material: CD4+ or CD8+ T cells sorted from blood, taken in a trial of the OX40 agonist ivuxolimab. The chain uses TRBV28 and TRBJ1-1; D is perhaps TRBD1 (5 bases). The CDR3 DNA reads as TGTGCCAGCAGTTTAGCGGGTTTCGGGGGGGACACTGAAGCTTTCTTT. Protein product: CASSLAGFGGDTEAFF.